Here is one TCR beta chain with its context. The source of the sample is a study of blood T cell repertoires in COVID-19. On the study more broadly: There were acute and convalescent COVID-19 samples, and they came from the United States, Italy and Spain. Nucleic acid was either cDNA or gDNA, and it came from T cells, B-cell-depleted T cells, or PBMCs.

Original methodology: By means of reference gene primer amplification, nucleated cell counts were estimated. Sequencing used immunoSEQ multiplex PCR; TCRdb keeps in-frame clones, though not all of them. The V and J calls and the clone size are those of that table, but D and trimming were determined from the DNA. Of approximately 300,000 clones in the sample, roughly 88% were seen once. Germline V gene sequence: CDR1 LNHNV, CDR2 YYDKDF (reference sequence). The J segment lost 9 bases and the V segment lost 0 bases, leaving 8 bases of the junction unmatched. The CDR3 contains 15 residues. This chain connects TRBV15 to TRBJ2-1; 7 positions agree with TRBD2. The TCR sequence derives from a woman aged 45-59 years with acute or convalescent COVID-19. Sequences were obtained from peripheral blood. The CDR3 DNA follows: TGTGCCACCAGCAGAGATGGGGCGGGAGTAAGTGAGCAGTTCTTC. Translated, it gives CATSRDGAGVSEQFF.